This TCR beta chain was sequenced during a study of T cells in Graves' hyperthyroidism and ophthalmopathy. Used for diagnoses were clinical symptoms, serum thyroxine and TRAb, thyroid ultrasound and orbital computed tomography. The study's findings and limits: Blood samples included most of the expanded thyroid clonotypes exceeding 0.001.

Ten or more counts support this clonotype. Its target is not known. Amplification targeted TCR beta CDR3 regions from RNA transcripts. An initial round of RT-PCR targeting the TCR CDR3 relied on the HTBI primer set. TCRdb recomputed calls from the multiplex PCR reads with MiXCR, one row per CDR3 protein. In the table there are approximately 400,000 distinct CDR3 sequences, roughly 14% of which are singletons. The sequence derives from a young woman with Graves' hyperthyroidism. The source material was blood.

In DNA, the CDR3 is TGTGCTAGTGCCCAGGGGGGTAACACTGAAGCTTTCTTT. This codes for CASAQGGNTEAFF. The chain is built from TRBV12-5 and TRBJ1-1; 7 nucleotides align to TRBD1. The V gene's germline CDR1 is LGHNT and CDR2 FRNRAP. The CDR3 length is 13 residues. Trimming took 7 bases from V and 2 from J; bases not matched to a gene: 4.